This entry is about one T cell receptor beta chain. What it binds is unknown. This sample is part of a study of T-cell reconstitution after alpha-beta-depleted transplantation in children. Findings of the study overall: From surviving recipient T cells and thymic progenitors came the high day-60 TCRbeta diversity observed in some patients. Two months or so post-transplant, alpha-beta T cells reportedly derived from several hundred expanded graft clones.

Germline V gives CDR1 MNHNS, CDR2 SASEGT. The V gene end was trimmed by 2 bases and the J gene end by 9 bases; junction bases not matched to a gene: 9. This CDR3 has 15 residues. Construction of the TCRbeta library involved unique molecular identifiers. TCRdb reprocessed the PCR reads via MiXCR and lists one record per CDR3 protein. Among about 250,000 distinct CDR3 sequences, 20% to 30% were seen once, and the ten largest hold under 5.5%. The material was PBMCs, mostly from graft donor cells, obtained 360 days after TCRalphabeta/CD19-depleted stem cell transplant. The receptor was derived from a female patient under 10 years old who had a stem cell transplant for congenital amegakaryocytic thrombocytopenia, so the T cells may come from the graft donor. This chain uses TRBV6-1 with TRBJ2-1; 8 bases are a match to TRBD2. DNA for the CDR3: TGTGCCAGCAGTGAAATGGGACTAGGTCTTGGTGAGCAGTTCTTC. Its protein product is CASSEMGLGLGEQFF.